A single sample is the source of the 2 T cell receptor beta chains below, sequenced in a study of T cell responses to AZD1222 COVID-19 vaccine. Sequencing used immunoSEQ multiplex PCR; TCRdb keeps in-frame clones, though not all of them. The table has about 140,000 clones, around 89% seen once; the top ten hold 4.7%. This specimen was peripheral blood, taken on day 0 of AZD1222 vaccination. The receptors were gathered from an adult in good health.

The chain carries TRBV4-1 and TRBJ1-4; D not certain. The germline V gene encodes CDR1 MGHRA and CDR2 YSYEKL. The V end lost 1 base, the J end lost 4 bases, and 10 bases lay between the germline ends. CDR3 length: 15 residues. CDR3 in amino acids: CASSQGRGLNEKLFF. Here the CDR3 DNA reads TGCGCCAGCAGCCAAGGACGAGGCCTTAATGAAAAACTGTTTTTT.

This clone was picked up one time. The rearrangement links TRBV3-1 (or the pseudogene TRBV3-2) to TRBJ2-7; weak D call: TRBD2 (5 bases). The germline V gene has CDR1 LGHDT and CDR2 YNNKEL (reference sequence). Trimming left V 3 bases short and J 5 bases short, with 8 bases between. This CDR3 contains 12 residues. CDR3 coding DNA: TGTGCCAGCAGCCAGTCGGGAAACGAGCAGTACTTC. Translating gives CASSQSGNEQYF.